Listed below are T cell receptor beta chains from one sample, sequenced in a study of cytomegalovirus exposure and HLA in healthy donors. Generated by immunoSEQ multiplex PCR, the TCRdb table keeps only in-frame clones and is missing some. The sample has 75,000 to 80,000 clones, about 70% seen once; the top ten hold 9.5% to 13%. The sequencing input was PBMCs. These receptor sequences come from a male donor in good health and CMV-seropositive. Each CDR3 is given with its conserved first and last residue. The D gene is left open where the match is weak. Size values are once, few and many counts, or a class for expanded clones, and some rows have none.

d_call j_call v_call clone_size cdr3_nt cdr3_aa
TRBD2 TRBJ2-3 TRBV11-3 . TGTGCCAGCAGCTTAGGGACTAGCGGATTCACAGATACGCAGTATTTT CASSLGTSGFTDTQYF
TRBD2 TRBJ2-7 TRBV5-6 . TGTGCCAGCAGCTCATTGGGGGGGGATGAGTACTTC CASSSLGGDEYF
. TRBJ1-4 TRBV18 . TGTGCCAGCTCACGACAAAGGGGGGGAAATGAAAAACTGTTTTTT CASSRQRGGNEKLFF
. TRBJ2-7 TRBV28 . TGTGCCAGCACCACCATAGGCAGGTCGTACGAGCAGTACTTC CASTTIGRSYEQYF
TRBD1 TRBJ1-2 TRBV29-1 . TGCAGCGTCGAATCCGGGACAGGGCTTGTTGGCACCTTC CSVESGTGLVGTF
TRBD2 TRBJ2-7 TRBV6-1 few TGTGCCAGCAGTTCCGCGGGAGGGTCCTCGGGCGAGCAGTACTTC CASSSAGGSSGEQYF
. TRBJ2-7 TRBV4-1 . TGCGCCAGCAGCCAAGATCTCAAGTCTAGCGCCCCGTACGAGCAGTACTTC CASSQDLKSSAPYEQYF
TRBD2 TRBJ2-2 TRBV5-4 . TGTGCCAGCAGCTCCTCGGGACTAGCGGGGGGTACCGGGGAGCTGTTTTTT CASSSSGLAGGTGELFF
. TRBJ2-7 TRBV9 . TGTGCCAGCAGCGTAGTAAGGGGGTCCAACGAGCAGTACTTC CASSVVRGSNEQYF
. TRBJ2-7 TRBV11-2 . TGTGCCAGCAGCTCACATGCCTACGAGCAGTACTTC CASSSHAYEQYF
TRBD2 TRBJ2-1 TRBV11-2 . TGTGCCAGCAGCACACCGGGACTAGCGGTAAATGAGCAGTTCTTC CASSTPGLAVNEQFF
TRBD2 TRBJ2-1 TRBV7-8 . TGTGCCAGCAGGACAGGGACTAGCGGGACCCGCTCCTACAATGAGCAGTTCTTC CASRTGTSGTRSYNEQFF
TRBD1 TRBJ2-7 TRBV6-5 . TGTGCCAGCAGTTACTCGACCCGACAGGGCTCCTACGAGCAGTACTTC CASSYSTRQGSYEQYF
TRBD2 TRBJ2-5 TRBV4-1 few TGCGCCAGCAGCCAAGATCGGACTAGCGGGTCGCAAGAGACCCAGTACTTC CASSQDRTSGSQETQYF
. TRBJ1-2 TRBV29-1 . TGCAGCGTTGGACAGGAAGCTAACTATGGCTACACCTTC CSVGQEANYGYTF
TRBD1 TRBJ1-3 TRBV15 . TGTGCCACCAGCAGAGGGGACAGGGCTTACTCTGGAAACACCATATATTTT CATSRGDRAYSGNTIYF
TRBD2 TRBJ2-7 TRBV7-9 . TGTGCCAGCAGCTTAGAGTCTGCGGGAGCCTACGAGCAGTACTTC CASSLESAGAYEQYF
TRBD1 TRBJ1-2 TRBV7-9 . TGTTCCAGCACCCTTAGGGGGCTAGGGGACGGCTACACCTTC CSSTLRGLGDGYTF
. TRBJ1-3 TRBV15 once TGTGCCACCAGCAGAGATGACCAGGCTCGGTATTTT CATSRDDQARYF
. TRBJ1-2 TRBV14 few TGTGCCAGCAGCCAAGATAAACAGGCCTATGGCTACACCTTC CASSQDKQAYGYTF
. TRBJ2-1 TRBV6-5 medium-sized TGTGCCAGCCGCGATTCCTACAATGAGCAGTTCTTC CASRDSYNEQFF
. TRBJ2-7 TRBV11-2 . TGTGCCAGCAGCTTAGGGGCCATATCGGGGGAGCAGTACTTC CASSLGAISGEQYF
. TRBJ1-5 TRBV2 . TGTGCCAGCAGTGACAGGGTTGGCAATCAGCCCCAGCATTTT CASSDRVGNQPQHF
TRBD1 TRBJ2-4 TRBV27 once TGTGCCAGCAGTTGGGGACAGGTGGTAGCCAAAAACATTCAGTACTTC CASSWGQVVAKNIQYF
TRBD2 TRBJ2-2 TRBV5-4 . TGTGCCAGCAGCTTGACAAGGCTAGCGGGGGCTTCGGAGACCGGGGAGCTGTTTTTT CASSLTRLAGASETGELFF
TRBD1 TRBJ1-1 TRBV19 . TGTGCCAGTAGTATAGAAGCCCAGGGGGTGAACACTGAAGCTTTCTTT CASSIEAQGVNTEAFF
TRBD2 TRBJ2-3 TRBV5-6 . TGTGCCAGCAGTGCACCCTCGGCGGGGGGAACTAGCACAGATACGCAGTATTTT CASSAPSAGGTSTDTQYF